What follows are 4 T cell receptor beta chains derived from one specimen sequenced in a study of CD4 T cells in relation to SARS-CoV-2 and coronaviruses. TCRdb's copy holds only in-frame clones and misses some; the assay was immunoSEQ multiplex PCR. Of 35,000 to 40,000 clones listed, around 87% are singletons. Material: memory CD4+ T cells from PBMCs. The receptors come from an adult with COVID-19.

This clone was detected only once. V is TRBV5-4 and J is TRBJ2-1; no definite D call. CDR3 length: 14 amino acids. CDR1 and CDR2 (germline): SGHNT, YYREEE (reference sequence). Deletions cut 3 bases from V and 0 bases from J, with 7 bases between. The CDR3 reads CASSSDSSYNEQFF. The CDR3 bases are TGTGCCAGCAGCTCAGACTCCTCCTACAATGAGCAGTTCTTC.

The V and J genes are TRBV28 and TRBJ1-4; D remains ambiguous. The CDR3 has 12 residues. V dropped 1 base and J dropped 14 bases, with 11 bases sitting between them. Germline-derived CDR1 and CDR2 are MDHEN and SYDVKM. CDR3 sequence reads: CASSLSPAFLFF. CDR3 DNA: TGTGCCAGCAGTTTATCCCCCGCATTTCTGTTTTTT. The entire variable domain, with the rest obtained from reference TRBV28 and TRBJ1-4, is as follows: DVKVTQSSRYLVKRTGEKVFLECVQDMDHENMFWYRQDPGLGLRLIYFSYDVKMKEKGDIPEGYSVSREKKERFSLILESASTNQTSMYLCASSLSPAFLFFGSGTQLSVL.

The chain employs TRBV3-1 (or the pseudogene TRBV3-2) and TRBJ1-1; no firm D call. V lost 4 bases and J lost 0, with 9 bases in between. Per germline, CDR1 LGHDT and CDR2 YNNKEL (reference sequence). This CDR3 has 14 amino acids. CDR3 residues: CASSPTVLNTEAFF. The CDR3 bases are TGTGCCAGCAGCCCAACGGTACTGAACACTGAAGCTTTCTTT.

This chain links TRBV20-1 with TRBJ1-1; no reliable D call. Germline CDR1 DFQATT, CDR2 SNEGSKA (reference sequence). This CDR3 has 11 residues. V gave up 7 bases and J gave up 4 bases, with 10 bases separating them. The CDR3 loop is CSVEGPTEAFF. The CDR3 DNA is TGCAGTGTTGAAGGGCCCACTGAAGCTTTCTTT.